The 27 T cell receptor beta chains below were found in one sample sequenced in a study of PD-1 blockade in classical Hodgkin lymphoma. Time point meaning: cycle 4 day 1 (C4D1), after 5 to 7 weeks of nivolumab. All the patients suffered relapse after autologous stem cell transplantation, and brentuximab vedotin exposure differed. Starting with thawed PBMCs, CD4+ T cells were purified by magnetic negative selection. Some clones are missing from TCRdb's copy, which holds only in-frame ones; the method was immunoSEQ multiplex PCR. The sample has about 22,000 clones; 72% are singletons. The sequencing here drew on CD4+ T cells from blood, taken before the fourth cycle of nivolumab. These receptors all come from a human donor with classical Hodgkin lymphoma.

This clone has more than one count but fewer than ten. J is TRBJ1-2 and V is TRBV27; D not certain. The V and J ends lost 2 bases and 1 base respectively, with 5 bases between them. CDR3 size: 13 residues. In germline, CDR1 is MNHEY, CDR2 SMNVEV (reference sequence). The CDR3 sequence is CASSLRVNYGYTF. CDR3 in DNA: TGTGCCAGCAGTTTAAGGGTTAACTATGGCTACACCTTC.

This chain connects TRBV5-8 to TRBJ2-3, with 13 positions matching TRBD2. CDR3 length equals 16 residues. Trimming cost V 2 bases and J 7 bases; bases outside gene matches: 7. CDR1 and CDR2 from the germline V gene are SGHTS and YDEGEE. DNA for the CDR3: TGTGCCAGCAGCTTACTAGCGGGGGGGCCTATCCATACGCAGTATTTT. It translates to CASSLLAGGPIHTQYF.

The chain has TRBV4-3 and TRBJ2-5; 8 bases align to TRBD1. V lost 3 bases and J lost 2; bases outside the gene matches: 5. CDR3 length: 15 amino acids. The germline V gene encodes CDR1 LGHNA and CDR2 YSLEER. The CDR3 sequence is CASSQSGTGQETQYF. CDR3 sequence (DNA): TGCGCCAGCAGCCAGTCCGGGACAGGTCAAGAGACCCAGTACTTC.

This chain's CDR3 is CASSRGEGLNTGELFF. As DNA, the CDR3 is TGTGCCAGCAGCCGGGGGGAGGGGCTGAACACCGGGGAGCTGTTTTTT. The gene calls are TRBV7-6 and TRBJ2-2; 7 positions agree with TRBD2. J gave up 1 base and V 5 bases, and 7 bases lay outside the gene matches. CDR1 SGHVS and CDR2 FNYEAQ come from the germline V gene. The CDR3 extends over 16 amino acids.

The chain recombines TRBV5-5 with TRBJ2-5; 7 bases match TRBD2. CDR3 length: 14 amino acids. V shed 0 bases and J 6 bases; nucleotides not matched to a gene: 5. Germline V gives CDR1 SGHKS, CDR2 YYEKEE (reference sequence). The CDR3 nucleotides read TGTGCCAGCAGCTTGGCCCGGGGGGTTAAGACCCAGTACTTC. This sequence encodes CASSLARGVKTQYF.

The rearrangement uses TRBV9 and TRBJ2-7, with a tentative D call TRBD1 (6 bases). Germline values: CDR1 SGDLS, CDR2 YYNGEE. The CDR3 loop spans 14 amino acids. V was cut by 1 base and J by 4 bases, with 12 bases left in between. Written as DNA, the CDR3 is TGTGCCAGCAGCGTATCCCCGACAGGTTACGAGCAGTACTTC. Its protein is CASSVSPTGYEQYF.

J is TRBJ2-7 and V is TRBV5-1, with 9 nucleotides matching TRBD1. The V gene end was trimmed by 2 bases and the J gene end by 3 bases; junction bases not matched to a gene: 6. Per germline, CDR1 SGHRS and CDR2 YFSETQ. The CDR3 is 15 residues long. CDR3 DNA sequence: TGCGCCAGCAGCTTTTTCGGGACAGGGTACTACGAGCAGTACTTC. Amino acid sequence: CASSFFGTGYYEQYF.

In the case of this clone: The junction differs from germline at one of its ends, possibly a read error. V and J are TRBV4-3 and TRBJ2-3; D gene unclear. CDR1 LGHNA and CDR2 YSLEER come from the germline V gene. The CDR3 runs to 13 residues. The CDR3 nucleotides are TGCGCCAGCAGCCAAGGATGGTGGGATCCGCAAGATTTT. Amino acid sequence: CASSQGWWDPQDF.

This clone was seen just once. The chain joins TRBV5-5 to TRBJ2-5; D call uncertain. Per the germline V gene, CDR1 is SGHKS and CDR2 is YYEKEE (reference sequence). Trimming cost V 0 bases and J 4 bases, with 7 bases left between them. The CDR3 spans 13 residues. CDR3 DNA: TGTGCCAGCAGCTTGGGTAGAATAGAGACCCAGTACTTC. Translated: CASSLGRIETQYF.

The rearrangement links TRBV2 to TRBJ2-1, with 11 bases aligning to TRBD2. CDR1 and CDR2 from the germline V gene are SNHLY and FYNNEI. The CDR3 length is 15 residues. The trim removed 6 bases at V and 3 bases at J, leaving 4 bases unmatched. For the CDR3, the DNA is TGTGCCAGCAGAAGACTAGCGGGGAACTACAATGAGCAGTTCTTC. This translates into CASRRLAGNYNEQFF.

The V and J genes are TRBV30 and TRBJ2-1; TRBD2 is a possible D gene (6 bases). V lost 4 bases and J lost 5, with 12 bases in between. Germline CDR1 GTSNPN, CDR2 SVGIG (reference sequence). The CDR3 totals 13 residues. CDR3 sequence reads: CAWTGVHDNEQFF. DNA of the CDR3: TGTGCCTGGACGGGGGTTCACGACAATGAGCAGTTCTTC.

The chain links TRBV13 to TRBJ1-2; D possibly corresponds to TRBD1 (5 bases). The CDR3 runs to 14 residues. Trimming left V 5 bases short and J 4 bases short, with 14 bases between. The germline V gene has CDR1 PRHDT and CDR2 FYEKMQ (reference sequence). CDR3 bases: TGTGCCAGCAGCCTTCTTTGGGGGAGCTATGGCTACACCTTC. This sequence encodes CASSLLWGSYGYTF.

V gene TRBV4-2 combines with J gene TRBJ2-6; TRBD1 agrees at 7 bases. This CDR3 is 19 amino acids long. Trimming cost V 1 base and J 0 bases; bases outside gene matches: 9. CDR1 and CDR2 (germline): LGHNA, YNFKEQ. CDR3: CASSQVGQAGNSGANVLTF. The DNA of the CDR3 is TGTGCCAGCAGCCAAGTCGGACAGGCCGGGAACTCTGGGGCCAACGTCCTGACTTTC.

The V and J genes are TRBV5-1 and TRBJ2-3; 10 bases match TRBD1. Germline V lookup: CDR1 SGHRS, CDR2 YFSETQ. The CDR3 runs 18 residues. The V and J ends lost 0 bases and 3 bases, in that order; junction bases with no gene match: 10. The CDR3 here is CASSLEGQGILRTDTQYF. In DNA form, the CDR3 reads TGCGCCAGCAGCTTGGAGGGACAGGGGATACTCCGTACAGATACGCAGTATTTT.

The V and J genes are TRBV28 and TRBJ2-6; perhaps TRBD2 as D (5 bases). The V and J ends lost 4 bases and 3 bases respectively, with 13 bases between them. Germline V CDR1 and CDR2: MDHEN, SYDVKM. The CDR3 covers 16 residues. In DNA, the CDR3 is TGTGCCAGCAGTTCGAGGGCTTCGTATGGGGCCAACGTCCTGACTTTC. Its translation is CASSSRASYGANVLTF.

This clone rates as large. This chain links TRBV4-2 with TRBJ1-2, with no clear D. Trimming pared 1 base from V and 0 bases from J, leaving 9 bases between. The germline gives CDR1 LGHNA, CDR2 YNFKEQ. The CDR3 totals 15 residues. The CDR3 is CASSQGQNTNYGYTF. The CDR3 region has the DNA TGTGCCAGCAGCCAAGGGCAGAACACTAACTATGGCTACACCTTC.

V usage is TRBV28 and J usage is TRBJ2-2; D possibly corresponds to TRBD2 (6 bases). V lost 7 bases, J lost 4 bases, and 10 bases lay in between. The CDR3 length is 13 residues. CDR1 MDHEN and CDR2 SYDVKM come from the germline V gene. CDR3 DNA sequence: TGTGCCAGCACGGGGACTGCCACCGGGGAGCTGTTTTTT. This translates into CASTGTATGELFF. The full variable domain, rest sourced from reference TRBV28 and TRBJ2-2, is DVKVTQSSRYLVKRTGEKVFLECVQDMDHENMFWYRQDPGLGLRLIYFSYDVKMKEKGDIPEGYSVSREKKERFSLILESASTNQTSMYLCASTGTATGELFFGEGSRLTVL.

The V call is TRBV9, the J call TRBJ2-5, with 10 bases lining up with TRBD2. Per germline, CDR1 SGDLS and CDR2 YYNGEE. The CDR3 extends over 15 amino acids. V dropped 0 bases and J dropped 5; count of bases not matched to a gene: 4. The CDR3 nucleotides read TGTGCCAGCAGCGTAGTTGCTAGCGGGGGCGAGACCCAGTACTTC. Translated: CASSVVASGGETQYF.

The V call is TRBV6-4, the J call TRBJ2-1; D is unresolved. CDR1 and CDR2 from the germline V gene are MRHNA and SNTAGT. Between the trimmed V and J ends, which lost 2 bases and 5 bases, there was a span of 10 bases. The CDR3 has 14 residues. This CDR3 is CASSDGNRHNEQFF. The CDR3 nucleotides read TGTGCCAGCAGTGACGGAAACAGACACAATGAGCAGTTCTTC.

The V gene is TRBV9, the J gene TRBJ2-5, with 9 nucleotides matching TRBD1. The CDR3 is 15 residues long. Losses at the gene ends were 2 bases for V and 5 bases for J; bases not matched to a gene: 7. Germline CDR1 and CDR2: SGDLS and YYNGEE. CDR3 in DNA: TGTGCCAGCAGCGTTGGGGACAGGGTTGAGGAGACCCAGTACTTC. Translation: CASSVGDRVEETQYF.

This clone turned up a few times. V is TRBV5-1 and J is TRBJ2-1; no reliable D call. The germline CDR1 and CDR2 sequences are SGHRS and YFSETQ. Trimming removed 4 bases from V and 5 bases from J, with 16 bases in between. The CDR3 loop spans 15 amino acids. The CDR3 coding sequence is TGCGCCAGCAGCGTACCACTAAGGCTTGACAATGAGCAGTTCTTC. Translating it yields CASSVPLRLDNEQFF.

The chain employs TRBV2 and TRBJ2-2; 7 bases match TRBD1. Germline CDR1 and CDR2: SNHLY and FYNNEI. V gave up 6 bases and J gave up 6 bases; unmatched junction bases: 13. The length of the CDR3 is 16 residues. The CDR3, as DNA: TGTGCCAGCAGCCATAGACGACCGACAGGGCCCGGGGAGCTGTTTTTT. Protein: CASSHRRPTGPGELFF.

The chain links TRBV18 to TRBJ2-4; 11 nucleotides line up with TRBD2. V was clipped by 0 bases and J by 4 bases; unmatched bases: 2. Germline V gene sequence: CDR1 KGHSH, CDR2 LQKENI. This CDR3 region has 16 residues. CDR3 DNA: TGTGCCAGCTCACCACCCGGGACTAGCGGTAAAAACATTCAGTACTTC. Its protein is CASSPPGTSGKNIQYF. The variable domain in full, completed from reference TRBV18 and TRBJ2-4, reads NAGVMQNPRHLVRRRGQEARLRCSPMKGHSHVYWYRQLPEEGLKFMVYLQKENIIDESGMPKERFSAEFPKEGPSILRIQQVVRGDSAAYFCASSPPGTSGKNIQYFGAGTRLSVL.

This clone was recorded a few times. DNA for the CDR3: TGCGCCAGCAGCTTGGGTCAGCACACAGATACGCAGTATTTT. This translates into CASSLGQHTDTQYF. The chain links TRBV5-1 to TRBJ2-3; D call uncertain. The V end was cut by 0 bases, the J end by 2 bases, with 7 bases between. The CDR3 loop spans 14 amino acids. The germline V gene encodes CDR1 SGHRS and CDR2 YFSETQ.

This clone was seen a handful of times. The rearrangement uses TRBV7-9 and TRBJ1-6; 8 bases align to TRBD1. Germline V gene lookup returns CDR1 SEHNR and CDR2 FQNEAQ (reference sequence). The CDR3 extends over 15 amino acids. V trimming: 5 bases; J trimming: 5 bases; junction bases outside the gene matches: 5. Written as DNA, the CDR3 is TGTGCCAGCAGCCGGGGACAGGCTGATAATTCACCCCTCCACTTT. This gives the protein CASSRGQADNSPLHF.

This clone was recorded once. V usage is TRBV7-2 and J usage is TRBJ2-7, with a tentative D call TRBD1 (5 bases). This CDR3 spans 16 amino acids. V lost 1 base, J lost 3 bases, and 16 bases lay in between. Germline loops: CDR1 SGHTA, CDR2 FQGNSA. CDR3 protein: CASSLGDRRSFYEQYF. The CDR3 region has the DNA TGTGCCAGCAGCTTAGGTGACAGAAGGTCCTTCTACGAGCAGTACTTC.

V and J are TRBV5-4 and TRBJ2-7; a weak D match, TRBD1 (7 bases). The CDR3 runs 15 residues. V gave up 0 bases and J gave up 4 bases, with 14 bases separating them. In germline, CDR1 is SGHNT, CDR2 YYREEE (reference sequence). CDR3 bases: TGTGCCAGCAGCTTGGCGCCGACAGGGAGGTACGAGCAGTACTTC. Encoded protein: CASSLAPTGRYEQYF.